What follows are 13 T cell receptor beta chains derived from one specimen sequenced in a study of T-cell reconstitution after alpha-beta-depleted transplantation in children. A TCRbeta library incorporating unique molecular identifiers was prepared. TCRdb ran MiXCR on the PCR reads and lists one entry per CDR3 protein. Found here are about 610,000 distinct CDR3 sequences, more than 9% of them singletons; the top ten hold less than 5%. Here the sequenced sample was PBMCs from the stem cell graft donor, taken from the stem cell graft. All receptors come from a human donor who donated a stem cell graft to a child with acute myeloid leukemia.

This clonotype showed up many times. This chain uses TRBV7-2 with TRBJ2-3, with TRBD2 matching over 7 bases. There are 17 residues in the CDR3. The germline gives CDR1 SGHTA, CDR2 FQGNSA. V shed 5 bases and J 1 base; nucleotides not matched to a gene: 12. The CDR3 DNA reads as TGTGCCAGCAGCGAGCTGGGAGCGGGGACCCGCACAGATACGCAGTATTTT. It specifies CASSELGAGTRTDTQYF.

The J gene is TRBJ2-1, the V gene TRBV2, with 11 positions matching TRBD2. Germline loops: CDR1 SNHLY, CDR2 FYNNEI. The CDR3 length is 14 residues. The junction had 3 bases not matched to a gene; V was cut back by 7 bases and J by 4 bases. For the CDR3, the DNA is TGTGCCAGCACCCCTAGCGGGGGGTACAATGAGCAGTTCTTC. This sequence encodes CASTPSGGYNEQFF.

The table lists this clonotype with many counts. Here the CDR3 reads CASSFAGDTEAFF. DNA for the CDR3: TGTGCCAGCAGCTTCGCGGGGGACACTGAAGCTTTCTTT. The chain has TRBV5-6 and TRBJ1-1; perhaps TRBD1 as D (5 bases). Germline-derived CDR1 and CDR2 are SGHDT and YYEEEE. V was shortened by 2 bases and J by 3 bases, with 8 bases between the two germline ends. The CDR3 length is 13 residues.

The V and J genes are TRBV5-1 and TRBJ2-2, with 14 nucleotides matching TRBD2. The V gene end was trimmed by 3 bases and the J gene end by 4 bases; junction bases not matched to a gene: 11. The CDR3 spans 19 residues. Germline V CDR1 and CDR2: SGHRS, YFSETQ. The chain's CDR3 is CASSSLGLAGEFFTGELFF. For the CDR3, the DNA is TGCGCCAGCAGCTCCCTGGGACTAGCGGGAGAGTTTTTCACCGGGGAGCTGTTTTTT.

This clonotype has ten or more counts. The chain couples TRBV4-3 to TRBJ1-1; tentative D call: TRBD1 (6 bases). The germline CDR1 and CDR2 sequences are LGHNA and YSLEER. V lost 0 bases, J lost 3 bases, and 17 bases lay in between. The CDR3 covers 17 residues. The CDR3 nucleotides are TGCGCCAGCAGCCAAGAGTTACAGGGTCACCGTGACACTGAAGCTTTCTTT. Translating it yields CASSQELQGHRDTEAFF.

This clonotype was seen only a few times. This sequence joins TRBV7-3 and TRBJ2-1; D might be TRBD2 (5 bases). Per germline, CDR1 SGHTA and CDR2 FQGTGA. V lost 10 bases to trimming and J lost 9 bases, with 7 bases between them. This CDR3 is 9 amino acids long. The CDR3 sequence is CAIATEQFF. The CDR3 DNA sequence: TGTGCCATAGCGACTGAGCAGTTCTTC. Full variable domain (rest looked up from reference TRBV7-3 and TRBJ2-1): GAGVSQTPSNKVTEKGKYVELRCDPISGHTALYWYRQSLGQGPEFLIYFQGTGAADDSGLPNDRFFAVRPEGSVSTLKIQRTERGDSAVYLCAIATEQFFGPGTRLTVL.

The chain joins TRBV7-8 to TRBJ2-7; TRBD2 aligns across 11 bases. The germline CDR1 and CDR2 sequences are SGHVS and FQNEAQ. Losses at the gene ends were 2 bases for V and 3 bases for J; bases not matched to a gene: 3. The CDR3 is 15 amino acids. CDR3 in DNA: TGTGCCAGCAGCTTATGGGGGACTAGCGGCTACGAGCAGTACTTC. Its translation: CASSLWGTSGYEQYF.

This chain uses TRBV9 with TRBJ2-1, with D possibly being TRBD1 or TRBD2 (6 bases each). In germline, CDR1 is SGDLS, CDR2 YYNGEE. V was trimmed by 3 bases and J by 2 bases, leaving 12 bases between them. This CDR3 contains 15 residues. The CDR3 region is CASSAGDKPYNEQFF. The CDR3 bases are TGTGCCAGCAGCGCGGGGGACAAACCCTACAATGAGCAGTTCTTC.

This clonotype was detected ten times or more. This chain connects TRBV6-4 to TRBJ2-1; TRBD1 is a possible D gene (6 bases). V lost 2 bases, J lost 6 bases, and 11 bases lay in between. There are 14 residues in the CDR3. Germline-derived CDR1 and CDR2 are MRHNA and SNTAGT. CDR3 nucleotide sequence: TGTGCCAGCAGTGACGGACAGCTCCCCAATGAGCAGTTCTTC. Protein sequence: CASSDGQLPNEQFF.

V gene TRBV3-1 combines with J gene TRBJ2-1; 16 bases agree with TRBD2. Germline V gene data show CDR1 as LGHDT and CDR2 as YNNKEL (reference sequence). This CDR3 is 18 amino acids long. V shed 10 bases, J shed 7 bases, and the junction held 16 bases outside the gene matches. The CDR3 loop is CAISLGLAGGARGNEQFF. The CDR3 DNA reads TGTGCCATCAGTTTGGGACTAGCGGGAGGGGCGAGGGGTAATGAGCAGTTCTTC.

The chain carries TRBV7-4 and TRBJ2-1; the D is unclear. CDR3 length: 13 amino acids. Trimming took off 1 base at V and 5 bases at J, with 6 bases between the two ends. Per germline, CDR1 SGHVT and CDR2 SQSDAQ. In DNA, the CDR3 is TGTGCCAGCAGCTTAGGCCCCGACAATGAGCAGTTCTTC. It is translated as CASSLGPDNEQFF. The whole variable domain, remainder taken from reference TRBV7-4 and TRBJ2-1, is GAGVSQSPRYKVAKRGRDVALRCDSISGHVTLYWYRQTLGQGSEVLTYSQSDAQRDKSGRPSGRFSAERPERSVSTLKIQRTEQGDSAVYLCASSLGPDNEQFFGPGTRLTVL.

V and J are TRBV30 and TRBJ2-1; 12 bases map to TRBD2. V was pared by 2 bases and J by 10 bases, with 3 bases of the junction left unmatched. The V gene's germline CDR1 is GTSNPN and CDR2 SVGIG (reference sequence). The CDR3 runs to 13 residues. CDR3 loop: CAWSSSGRGEQFF. The CDR3, as DNA: TGTGCCTGGAGTTCTAGCGGGAGGGGCGAGCAGTTCTTC. Based on the CDR3 plus reference TRBV30 and TRBJ2-1, the full variable domain is SQTIHQWPATLVQPVGSPLSLECTVEGTSNPNLYWYRQAAGRGLQLLFYSVGIGQISSEVPQNLSASRPQDRQFILSSKKLLLSDSGFYLCAWSSSGRGEQFFGPGTRLTVL.

The chain links TRBV24-1 to TRBJ2-1, with 7 bases that match TRBD2. V lost 3 bases to trimming and J lost 4 bases; unmatched junction nucleotides: 8. CDR3 length: 16 amino acids. CDR1 and CDR2 from the germline V gene are KGHDR and SFDVKD. CDR3 nucleotide sequence: TGTGCCACCAGTGATCCTAGCGGAGAACCTTACAATGAGCAGTTCTTC. Amino acids: CATSDPSGEPYNEQFF.